Listed below are T cell receptor beta chains from one sample, sequenced in a study of shared clonotypes between healthy human individuals. Sequenced by immunoSEQ multiplex PCR; TCRdb stores in-frame clones only, minus some. The table shows over a million clones, with approximately 96% occurring only once. Sequenced material: naive CD4+ T cells sorted from blood. Receptor source: a man aged 25-40 years in good health. The CDR3 runs from the conserved cysteine through the conserved F or W. The order of the fields is D gene, V gene, CDR3 length, clone size, J gene, CDR3 DNA, CDR3 protein. The D gene is left open where the match is weak. Size values are once, few and many counts, or a class for expanded clones, and some rows have none.

D: TRBD1; V: TRBV7-2; length: 15; size: -; J: TRBJ1-2; DNA: TGTGCCAGCAGCTTGGATAGACAGGGGGCCTCTGACTACACCTTC; CDR3: CASSLDRQGASDYTF
D: -; V: TRBV19; length: 15; size: -; J: TRBJ1-5; DNA: TGTGCCAGTAGTATCGTTTGGCGGCTCAATCAGCCCCAGCATTTT; CDR3: CASSIVWRLNQPQHF
D: -; V: TRBV12-2; length: 15; size: -; J: TRBJ1-2; DNA: TGTGCAAGTCGCTTAGAGGCCGGGACAGGGTATGGCTACACCTTC; CDR3: CASRLEAGTGYGYTF
D: -; V: TRBV4-3; length: 16; size: -; J: TRBJ1-1; DNA: TGCGCCAGCAGCCAACGCTCCCGGGCCCCCGGGCCTGAAGCTTTCTTT; CDR3: CASSQRSRAPGPEAFF
D: TRBD2; V: TRBV7-8; length: 19; size: -; J: TRBJ2-1; DNA: TGTGCCAGCAGCCAACCGGGACTAGCGGTAGTATGGACCACCAATGAGCAGTTCTTC; CDR3: CASSQPGLAVVWTTNEQFF
D: TRBD2; V: TRBV6-5; length: 15; size: -; J: TRBJ2-7; DNA: TGTGCCAGCAGTTACACCGGGACTAGGCCCTACGAGCAGTACTTC; CDR3: CASSYTGTRPYEQYF
D: -; V: TRBV12-2; length: 14; size: -; J: TRBJ2-5; DNA: TGTGCAAGTCGCTTAGCGCAATACCAAGAGACCCAGTACTTC; CDR3: CASRLAQYQETQYF
D: -; V: TRBV5-1; length: 14; size: once; J: TRBJ1-2; DNA: TGCGCCAGCAGCTTGGTGGCCACTAACTATGGCTACACCTTC; CDR3: CASSLVATNYGYTF
D: -; V: TRBV28; length: 15; size: -; J: TRBJ2-2; DNA: TGTGCCAGCAGGGGGGACATAGGGAACACCGGGGAGCTGTTTTTT; CDR3: CASRGDIGNTGELFF
D: TRBD1; V: TRBV11-2; length: 12; size: -; J: TRBJ2-7; DNA: TGTGCCAGCAGCTTTGGACAGGGCGAGCAGTACTTC; CDR3: CASSFGQGEQYF
D: -; V: TRBV9; length: 16; size: once; J: TRBJ1-3; DNA: TGTGCCAGCAGCGTAGGGGCAGGGAGCATGGGAAACACCATATATTTT; CDR3: CASSVGAGSMGNTIYF
D: TRBD2; V: TRBV7-8; length: 16; size: -; J: TRBJ2-7; DNA: TGTGCCAGCATCATAGCTCGGGACGCGGGAGGCCACGAGCAGTACTTC; CDR3: CASIIARDAGGHEQYF
D: -; V: TRBV28; length: 13; size: -; J: TRBJ1-1; DNA: TGTGCCAGCACTAACACAGGGAACACTGAAGCTTTCTTT; CDR3: CASTNTGNTEAFF
D: TRBD2; V: TRBV12-5; length: 17; size: -; J: TRBJ2-1; DNA: TGTGCTAGTGGTTCGATACTAGCGGGAGGGGCCTACAATGAGCAGTTCTTC; CDR3: CASGSILAGGAYNEQFF
D: -; V: TRBV7-3; length: 14; size: -; J: TRBJ2-1; DNA: TGTGCCAGCAGCTTAAGTCCTGCCTACAATGAGCAGTTCTTC; CDR3: CASSLSPAYNEQFF
D: TRBD1; V: TRBV11-3; length: 15; size: -; J: TRBJ2-6; DNA: TGTGCCAGCAGCCCAGGGGGCTCTGGGGCCAACGTCCTGACTTTC; CDR3: CASSPGGSGANVLTF
D: TRBD2; V: TRBV7-7; length: 14; size: -; J: TRBJ2-1; DNA: TGTGCTAGCAGCTTAGCTCTAGGCGGGGGTGAGCAGTTCTTC; CDR3: CASSLALGGGEQFF
D: TRBD1; V: TRBV19; length: 15; size: once; J: TRBJ2-7; DNA: TGTGCCAGTAGTATGGTACAGGGGAGCTCCTACGAGCAGTACTTC; CDR3: CASSMVQGSSYEQYF
D: TRBD1; V: TRBV9; length: 17; size: -; J: TRBJ2-7; DNA: TGTGCCAGCAGCCAATATCGACAGGGCCGCCTCGTTGACCTGGGGTACTTC; CDR3: CASSQYRQGRLVDLGYF
D: -; V: TRBV10-3; length: 12; size: -; J: TRBJ2-3; DNA: TGTGCCATCAGTGCAGGCACAGATACGCAGTATTTT; CDR3: CAISAGTDTQYF
D: -; V: TRBV5-5; length: 16; size: -; J: TRBJ1-2; DNA: TGTGCCAGCAGCTTGTGGGTAAGCCGGGCGAACTATGGCTACACCTTC; CDR3: CASSLWVSRANYGYTF
D: -; V: TRBV19; length: 14; size: -; J: TRBJ1-1; DNA: TGTGCCAGTGGACCGGGACGAACGAACACTGAAGCTTTCTTT; CDR3: CASGPGRTNTEAFF
D: -; V: TRBV28; length: 13; size: once; J: TRBJ1-4; DNA: TGTGCCACCAGACGTGCAACTAATGAAAAACTGTTTTTT; CDR3: CATRRATNEKLFF
D: -; V: TRBV27; length: 14; size: -; J: TRBJ1-1; DNA: TGTGCCAGCAGTCGACAGGATACCCGTGCGGAAGCTTTCTTT; CDR3: CASSRQDTRAEAFF
D: -; V: TRBV4-3; length: 15; size: -; J: TRBJ1-1; DNA: TGCGCCAGCCGAGGGGGACTTATAAGGGAAAGTGAAGCTTTCTTT; CDR3: CASRGGLIRESEAFF
D: -; V: TRBV29-1; length: 16; size: few; J: TRBJ2-2; DNA: TGCAGCGTGTCGGTTTTTGACGTCCGAAACACCGGGGAGCTGTTTTTT; CDR3: CSVSVFDVRNTGELFF
D: -; V: TRBV6-1; length: 15; size: -; J: TRBJ2-5; DNA: TGTGCCAGCAGTGTCGGGGCCACCTTCCAAGAGACCCAGTACTTC; CDR3: CASSVGATFQETQYF
D: -; V: TRBV19; length: 13; size: once; J: TRBJ1-4; DNA: TGTGCCAGTAGTAGGCAGTCGGTTGAAAAACTGTTTTTT; CDR3: CASSRQSVEKLFF
D: -; V: TRBV30; length: 12; size: once; J: TRBJ1-2; DNA: TGTGCCTGGGATGGGGGAGGCGATGGCTACACCTTC; CDR3: CAWDGGGDGYTF
D: -; V: TRBV18; length: 14; size: -; J: TRBJ2-7; DNA: TGTGCCAGCTCACCTCTGGGACATAACTACGAGCAGTACTTC; CDR3: CASSPLGHNYEQYF
D: -; V: TRBV6-6; length: 15; size: -; J: TRBJ2-7; DNA: TGTGCCAGCAGTTACTCGAAGGTCGGGGCCCTCGAGCAGTACTTC; CDR3: CASSYSKVGALEQYF
D: TRBD1; V: TRBV5-5; length: 15; size: once; J: TRBJ1-2; DNA: TGTGCCAGCACCCCACACGCGGAGACAGGGAATGGCTACACCTTC; CDR3: CASTPHAETGNGYTF
D: TRBD2; V: TRBV7-3; length: 15; size: -; J: TRBJ2-1; DNA: TGTGCCAGCAGCTTACTAGCGGATAAATACAATGAGCAGTTCTTC; CDR3: CASSLLADKYNEQFF